The clone carrying this TCR beta chain came up a few times. Its antigen is not identified. The sample is drawn from a study of T-cell reconstitution after alpha-beta-depleted transplantation in children. Study-wide points: Hyperexpanded clones declined; after one year, newly produced T cells mostly supplied diversity. As was reported, about two months after transplant, alpha-beta T cells came from several hundred expanded graft clones.

TCRbeta library construction was performed incorporating unique molecular identifiers. Each CDR3 protein is one row after TCRdb ran MiXCR on the PCR reads. Among fewer than 700,000 distinct CDR3 sequences, around 13% were seen once, and the ten largest hold over 2%. Germline V lookup: CDR1 MDHEN, CDR2 SYDVKM. V dropped 1 base and J dropped 8 bases, with 9 bases sitting between them. The CDR3 spans 13 residues. This chain joins TRBV28 and TRBJ2-1; no clear D. This receptor was taken from a male patient under 18 who had a stem cell transplant for acute myeloid leukemia, so the T cells may come from the graft donor. The sequencing here drew on PBMCs, mostly from graft donor cells, taken 360 days after TCRalphabeta/CD19-depleted stem cell transplant. CDR3 coding DNA: TGTGCCAGCAGTTTATACGGTAGGGATGAGCAGTTCTTC. It is translated as CASSLYGRDEQFF.